This entry lists 25 T cell receptor beta chains sequenced from one sample in a study of OX40 agonist ivuxolimab in advanced cancers. Clones were read by immunoSEQ multiplex PCR, and TCRdb kept only the in-frame ones, dropping some. The repertoire has about 49,000 clones, approximately 84% of them found once; the top ten carry about 13%. The sequencing used CD4+ or CD8+ T cells sorted from blood, collected in a trial of the OX40 agonist ivuxolimab. The receptors originated from an adult with an advanced solid tumor such as melanoma, head and neck, liver or kidney cancer.

The chain carries TRBV7-7 and TRBJ2-7; D unclear. The CDR3 contains 14 residues. CDR1 and CDR2 from the germline V gene are SSHAT and FNYEAQ (reference sequence). V was trimmed by 1 base and J by 6 bases, leaving 13 bases between them. CDR3 amino acids: CASSLDLGFGEQYF. In DNA form, the CDR3 reads TGTGCCAGCAGCTTAGACTTGGGGTTTGGCGAGCAGTACTTC.

V and J are TRBV7-9 and TRBJ2-3; 7 bases are a match to TRBD2. Germline V CDR1 and CDR2: SEHNR, FQNEAQ (reference sequence). The junction had 5 bases not matched to a gene; V was cut back by 2 bases and J by 0 bases. CDR3 length: 16 residues. The CDR3 region is CASSLWGSGSTDTQYF. Written as DNA, the CDR3 is TGTGCCAGCAGCTTATGGGGTAGCGGGAGCACAGATACGCAGTATTTT.

This rearrangement joins TRBV19 to TRBJ1-5; unclear D gene. Deletions cut 5 bases from V and 4 bases from J, with 15 bases between. Germline CDR1 is LNHDA and CDR2 is SQIVND (reference sequence). This CDR3 is 15 amino acids long. CDR3 sequence: CASSLETSRNQPQHF. The CDR3 DNA is TGTGCCAGTAGTTTGGAGACATCTAGGAATCAGCCCCAGCATTTT.

The rearrangement links TRBV19 to TRBJ2-2; no clear D gene. The CDR3 length is 14 residues. Germline assignment: CDR1 LNHDA and CDR2 SQIVND (reference sequence). V lost 2 bases and J 6 bases, leaving 10 bases between the germline ends. The CDR3: CASSIRTPAGELFF. DNA of the CDR3: TGTGCCAGTAGTATAAGGACCCCGGCCGGGGAGCTGTTTTTT.

This clone has just a few counts. The chain combines TRBV27 with TRBJ1-5, with a weak D call TRBD1 (5 bases). The CDR3 is 14 residues long. Between the trimmed V and J ends, which lost 3 bases and 4 bases, there was a span of 10 bases. Germline values: CDR1 MNHEY, CDR2 SMNVEV (reference sequence). DNA for the CDR3: TGTGCCAGCAGTTTGGACCGGGGGAATCAGCCCCAGCATTTT. Protein product: CASSLDRGNQPQHF.

The chain recombines TRBV7-9 with TRBJ1-6; D call uncertain. The CDR3 loop spans 16 amino acids. V lost 5 bases and J lost 7, with 18 bases in between. Per the germline V gene, CDR1 is SEHNR and CDR2 is FQNEAQ (reference sequence). CDR3 DNA sequence: TGTGCCAGCAGCGGTTTGGGTTCGGGGATAAATTCACCCCTCCACTTT. Its translation: CASSGLGSGINSPLHF.

The chain carries TRBV11-2 and TRBJ2-2; maybe TRBD2 (6 bases). Trimming removed 1 base from V and 1 base from J, with 10 bases in between. Germline-derived CDR1 and CDR2 are SGHAT and FQNNGV. CDR3 length equals 16 residues. The CDR3 region has the DNA TGTGCCAGCAGCTTAGCGCGGGGCGAGAACACCGGGGAGCTGTTTTTT. Amino acid sequence: CASSLARGENTGELFF.

The CDR3 sequence is CSVSIGDTQYF. The CDR3 nucleotides read TGCAGCGTCTCGATCGGAGATACGCAGTATTTT. The chain is built from TRBV29-1 and TRBJ2-3; D gene uncertain. The CDR3 sequence is 11 residues long. Germline assignment: CDR1 SQVTM and CDR2 ANQGSEA. V lost 6 bases and J lost 5, with 9 bases in between.

The J gene is TRBJ2-3, the V gene TRBV7-3; 14 bases line up with TRBD2. CDR3 length: 17 residues. Germline CDR1 SGHTA, CDR2 FQGTGA. Trimming took 1 base from V and 5 from J; bases not matched to a gene: 5. The CDR3 DNA reads as TGTGCCAGCAGCTTAAAAGGGACTAGCGGGAGTCAAGATACGCAGTATTTT. Translation: CASSLKGTSGSQDTQYF.

This sequence joins TRBV19 and TRBJ2-2; unclear D gene. This CDR3 spans 12 amino acids. Between the trimmed V and J ends, which lost 6 bases and 0 bases, there was a span of 2 bases. Germline V gene lookup returns CDR1 LNHDA and CDR2 SQIVND (reference sequence). CDR3 residues: CASRTNTGELFF. The CDR3 bases are TGTGCCAGTAGGACGAACACCGGGGAGCTGTTTTTT.

There are many counts of this clone. The DNA of the CDR3 is TGTGCCAGCATCGCTAGGGGGGGAAGGGACACTGAAGCTTTCTTT. Its translation: CASIARGGRDTEAFF. The V gene is TRBV25-1, the J gene TRBJ1-1, with D tentatively TRBD1 (6 bases). Germline lookup yields CDR1 MGHDK and CDR2 SYGVNS. Trimming pared 7 bases from V and 3 bases from J, leaving 18 bases between. This CDR3 contains 15 residues.

The rearrangement links TRBV30 to TRBJ1-3; D is uncertain. Germline CDR1 GTSNPN, CDR2 SVGIG (reference sequence). The CDR3 is made up of 14 amino acids. The V gene lost 1 base and the J gene lost 4 bases, with 11 bases spanning the gap. CDR3 protein: CAWSETGIGNTIYF. For the CDR3, the DNA is TGTGCCTGGAGTGAGACGGGGATCGGAAACACCATATATTTT.

This chain joins TRBV4-2 and TRBJ2-3; no definite D call. Germline assignment: CDR1 LGHNA and CDR2 YNFKEQ. There are 15 residues in the CDR3. The V and J ends lost 6 bases and 8 bases respectively, with 21 bases between them. CDR3: CASRLGAANVGTQYF. DNA for the CDR3: TGTGCCAGCAGGCTAGGCGCGGCCAATGTGGGTACGCAGTATTTT.

The chain employs TRBV19 and TRBJ2-2; perhaps TRBD2 as D (6 bases). The CDR3 contains 16 residues. Germline assignment: CDR1 LNHDA and CDR2 SQIVND (reference sequence). Trimming took 7 bases from V and 7 from J, leaving 22 bases between them. The CDR3 loop is CASIRGTGVWGGELFF. CDR3 DNA: TGTGCCAGTATCCGCGGGACCGGGGTGTGGGGCGGGGAGCTGTTTTTT.

The V and J genes are TRBV5-5 and TRBJ2-3, with 7 bases aligning to TRBD2. Germline V CDR1 and CDR2: SGHKS, YYEKEE (reference sequence). CDR3 length equals 16 residues. J lost 0 bases, V lost 0 bases, and 4 bases had no gene match. CDR3 protein: CASSLGLAASTDTQYF. DNA of the CDR3: TGTGCCAGCAGCTTGGGCCTAGCGGCTAGCACAGATACGCAGTATTTT.

This clone was picked up one time. The V gene is TRBV11-2, the J gene TRBJ2-7; 9 bases are a match to TRBD2. CDR3 length equals 16 residues. V dropped 5 bases and J dropped 4; count of bases not matched to a gene: 12. The germline V gene encodes CDR1 SGHAT and CDR2 FQNNGV. CDR3 region: CASSTTLAGKLYEQYF. CDR3 coding DNA: TGTGCCAGCAGCACCACCCTAGCGGGAAAATTATACGAGCAGTACTTC.

This chain joins TRBV6-5 and TRBJ1-1; 10 positions match TRBD1. After removal of 6 bases from V and 5 bases from J, the junction contained 6 bases not matched to a gene. There are 14 residues in the CDR3. Germline assignment: CDR1 MNHEY and CDR2 SVGAGI. For the CDR3, the DNA is TGTGCCAGCAGGACAGGGGGCAGTGGGACTGAAGCTTTCTTT. Protein sequence: CASRTGGSGTEAFF.

The rearrangement links TRBV25-1 to TRBJ2-7; a possible D gene is TRBD2 (5 bases). Germline CDR1 and CDR2: MGHDK and SYGVNS. Trimming shortened V by 0 bases and J by 2 bases, and 20 bases separated the two germline ends. The CDR3 extends over 18 amino acids. CDR3 sequence: CASSEYGLRANGAYEQYF. CDR3 DNA sequence: TGTGCCAGCAGTGAATATGGTCTGCGGGCAAACGGGGCCTACGAGCAGTACTTC.

The rearrangement uses TRBV2 and TRBJ2-3; D is perhaps TRBD2 (6 bases). The germline V gene has CDR1 SNHLY and CDR2 FYNNEI. The length of the CDR3 is 15 residues. V lost 6 bases and J 0 bases, leaving 13 bases between the germline ends. The DNA of the CDR3 is TGTGCCAGCAGGCCCACTAGCATTAGCACAGATACGCAGTATTTT. The encoded protein is CASRPTSISTDTQYF.

This chain connects TRBV21-1 to TRBJ2-4. TRBV21-1 is a pseudogene locus. The CDR3 covers 18 residues. This CDR3 reads CASSNETGTNVIGNIQYF. As DNA, the CDR3 is TGTGCCAGCAGCAACGAAACCGGGACGAACGTGATAGGGAACATTCAGTACTTC.

The V call is TRBV15, the J call TRBJ2-5; 8 nucleotides agree with TRBD1. The CDR3 covers 14 residues. Germline-derived CDR1 and CDR2 are LNHNV and YYDKDF (reference sequence). V lost 3 bases to trimming and J lost 2 bases; unmatched junction nucleotides: 2. This CDR3 reads CATSSRGPQETQYF. In DNA form, the CDR3 reads TGTGCCACCAGCAGCAGGGGGCCTCAAGAGACCCAGTACTTC.

This clone was detected only a few times. The rearrangement joins TRBV15 to TRBJ2-6, with D uncertain. V dropped 4 bases and J dropped 0 bases, with 10 bases sitting between them. This CDR3 comprises 16 residues. Germline V gene lookup returns CDR1 LNHNV and CDR2 YYDKDF (reference sequence). The CDR3 spells CATSTYPDSGANVLTF. The CDR3 DNA follows: TGTGCCACCAGCACTTATCCGGACTCTGGGGCCAACGTCCTGACTTTC.

This clone was counted once. V and J are TRBV6-1 and TRBJ2-7; D not certain. The CDR3 consists of 13 residues. The ends were cut back, 4 bases at V and 4 bases at J, with 11 bases in the middle. The germline V gene has CDR1 MNHNS and CDR2 SASEGT. CDR3 loop: CASSAWIKYEQYF. CDR3 DNA: TGTGCCAGCAGTGCGTGGATCAAGTACGAGCAGTACTTC.

This chain uses TRBV18 with TRBJ1-2; no reliable D call. The germline V gene has CDR1 KGHSH and CDR2 LQKENI. The CDR3 totals 11 residues. V lost 3 bases to trimming and J lost 8 bases, with 7 bases between them. CDR3 region: CASSPGQGYTF. CDR3 in DNA: TGTGCCAGCTCACCTGGTCAAGGCTACACCTTC.

The rearrangement links TRBV10-2 to TRBJ1-4; no definite D call. In germline, CDR1 is WSHSY, CDR2 SAAADI. The CDR3 consists of 14 residues. Between the trimmed V and J ends, which lost 3 bases and 5 bases, there was a span of 10 bases. In DNA, the CDR3 is TGCGCCAGCAGTGAACTACCGAGAAATGAAAAACTGTTTTTT. Translating gives CASSELPRNEKLFF.